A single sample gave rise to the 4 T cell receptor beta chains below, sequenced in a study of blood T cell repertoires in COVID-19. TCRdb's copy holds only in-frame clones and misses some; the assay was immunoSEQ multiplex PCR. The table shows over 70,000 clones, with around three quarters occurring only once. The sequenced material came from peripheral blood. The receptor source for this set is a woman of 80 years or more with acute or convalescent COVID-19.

This CDR3 reads CASTRDRGKGNTIYF. Here the CDR3 DNA reads TGTGCCAGTACCCGGGACAGGGGGAAAGGAAACACCATATATTTT. This chain links TRBV19 with TRBJ1-3, with 11 bases identical to TRBD1. V lost 7 bases, J lost 4 bases, and 6 bases stayed unmatched. CDR3 length: 15 amino acids. Germline-derived CDR1 and CDR2 are LNHDA and SQIVND (reference sequence).

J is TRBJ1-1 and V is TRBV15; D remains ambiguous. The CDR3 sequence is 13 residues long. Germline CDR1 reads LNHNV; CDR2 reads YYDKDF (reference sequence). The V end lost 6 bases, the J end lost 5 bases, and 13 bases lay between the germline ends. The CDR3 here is CATRGPGKTEAFF. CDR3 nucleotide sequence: TGTGCCACCAGAGGGCCGGGGAAAACTGAAGCTTTCTTT.

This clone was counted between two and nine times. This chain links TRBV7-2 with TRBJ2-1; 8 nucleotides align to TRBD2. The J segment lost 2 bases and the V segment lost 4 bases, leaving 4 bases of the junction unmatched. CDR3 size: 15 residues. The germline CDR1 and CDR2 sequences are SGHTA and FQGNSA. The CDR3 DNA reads TGTGCCAGCAGCTACTCTAGCGGGCCCTACAATGAGCAGTTCTTC. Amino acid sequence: CASSYSSGPYNEQFF.

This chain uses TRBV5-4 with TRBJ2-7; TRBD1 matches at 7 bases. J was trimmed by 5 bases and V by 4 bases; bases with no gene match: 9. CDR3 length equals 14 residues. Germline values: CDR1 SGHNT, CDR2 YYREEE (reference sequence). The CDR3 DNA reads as TGTGCCAGCAGCCGAGAGAGAGGGGGCAACGAGCAGTACTTC. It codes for CASSRERGGNEQYF.